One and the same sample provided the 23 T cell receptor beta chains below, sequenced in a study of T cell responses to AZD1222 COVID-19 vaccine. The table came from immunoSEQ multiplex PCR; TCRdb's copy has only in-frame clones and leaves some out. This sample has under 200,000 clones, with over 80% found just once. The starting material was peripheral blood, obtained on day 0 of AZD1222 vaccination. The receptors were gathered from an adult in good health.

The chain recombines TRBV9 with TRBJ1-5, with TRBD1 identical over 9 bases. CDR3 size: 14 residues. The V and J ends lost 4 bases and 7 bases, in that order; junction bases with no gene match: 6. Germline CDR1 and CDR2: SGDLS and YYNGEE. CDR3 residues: CASSTGGAGQPQHF. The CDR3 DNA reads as TGTGCCAGCAGCACAGGGGGCGCGGGGCAGCCCCAGCATTTT.

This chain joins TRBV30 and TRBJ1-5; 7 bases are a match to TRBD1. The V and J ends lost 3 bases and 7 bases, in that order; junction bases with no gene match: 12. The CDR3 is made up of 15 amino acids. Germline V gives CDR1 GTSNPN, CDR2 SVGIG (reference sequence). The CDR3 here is CAWSPEGGSQQPQHF. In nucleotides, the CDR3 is TGTGCCTGGAGCCCTGAAGGGGGCTCGCAGCAGCCCCAGCATTTT.

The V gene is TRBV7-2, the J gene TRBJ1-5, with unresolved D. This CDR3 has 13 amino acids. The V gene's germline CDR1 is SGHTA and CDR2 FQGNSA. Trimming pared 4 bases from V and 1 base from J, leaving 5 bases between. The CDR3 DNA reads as TGTGCCAGCAGCTCCGGAAGCAATCAGCCCCAGCATTTT. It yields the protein CASSSGSNQPQHF. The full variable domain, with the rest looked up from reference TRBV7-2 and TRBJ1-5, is GAGVSQSPSNKVTEKGKDVELRCDPISGHTALYWYRQSLGQGLEFLIYFQGNSAPDKSGLPSDRFSAERTGGSVSTLTIQRTQQEDSAVYLCASSSGSNQPQHFGDGTRLSIL.

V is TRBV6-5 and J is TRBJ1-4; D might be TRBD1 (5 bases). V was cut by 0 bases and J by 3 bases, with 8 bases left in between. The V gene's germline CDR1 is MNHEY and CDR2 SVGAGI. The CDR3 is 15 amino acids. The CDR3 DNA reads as TGTGCCAGCAGTTACTCAGGCAGGGCTAATGAAAAACTGTTTTTT. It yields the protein CASSYSGRANEKLFF.

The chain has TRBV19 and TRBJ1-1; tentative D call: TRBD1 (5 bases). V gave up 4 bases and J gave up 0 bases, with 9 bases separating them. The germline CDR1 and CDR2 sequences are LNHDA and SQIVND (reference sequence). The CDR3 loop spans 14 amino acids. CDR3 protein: CASSKTVLNTEAFF. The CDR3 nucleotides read TGTGCCAGTAGTAAGACAGTCCTGAACACTGAAGCTTTCTTT.

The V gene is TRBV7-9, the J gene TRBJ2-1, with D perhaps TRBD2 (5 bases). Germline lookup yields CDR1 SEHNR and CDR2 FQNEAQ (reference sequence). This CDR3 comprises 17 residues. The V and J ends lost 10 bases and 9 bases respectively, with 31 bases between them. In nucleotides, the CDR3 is TGTGCCATCCCCCGGAGGTCGCCCGAGGGAAAAGAGGGTGAGCAGTTCTTC. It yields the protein CAIPRRSPEGKEGEQFF. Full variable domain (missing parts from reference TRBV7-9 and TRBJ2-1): DTGVSQNPRHKITKRGQNVTFRCDPISEHNRLYWYRQTLGQGPEFLTYFQNEAQLEKSRLLSDRFSAERPKGSFSTLEIQRTEQGDSAMYLCAIPRRSPEGKEGEQFFGPGTRLTVL.

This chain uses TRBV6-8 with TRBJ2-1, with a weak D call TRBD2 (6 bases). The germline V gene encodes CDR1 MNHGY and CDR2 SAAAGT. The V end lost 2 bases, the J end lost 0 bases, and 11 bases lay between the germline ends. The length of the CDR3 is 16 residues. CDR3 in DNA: TGTGCCAGCAGTTACAGTGGCGGGATCTCCTACAATGAGCAGTTCTTC. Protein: CASSYSGGISYNEQFF.

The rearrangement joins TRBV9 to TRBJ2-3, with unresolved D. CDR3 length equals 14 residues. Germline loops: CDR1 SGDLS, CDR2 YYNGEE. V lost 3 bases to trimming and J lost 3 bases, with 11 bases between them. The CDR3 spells CASSDRILTDTQYF. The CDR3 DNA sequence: TGTGCCAGCAGCGACAGAATATTAACAGATACGCAGTATTTT.

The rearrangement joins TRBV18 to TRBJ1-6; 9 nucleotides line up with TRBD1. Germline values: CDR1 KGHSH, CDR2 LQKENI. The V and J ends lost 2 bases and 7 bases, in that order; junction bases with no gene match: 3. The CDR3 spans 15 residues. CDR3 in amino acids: CASSPGQGRNSPLHF. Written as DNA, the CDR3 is TGTGCCAGCTCACCAGGACAGGGGAGGAATTCACCCCTCCACTTT.

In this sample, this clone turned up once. DNA for the CDR3: TGTGCCAGCAGCCAAGTGGGGGCGTCGGCTAATGAAAAACTGTTTTTT. This codes for CASSQVGASANEKLFF. The chain has TRBV4-2 and TRBJ1-4; possibly TRBD1 for D (6 bases). The CDR3 has 16 amino acids. Germline CDR1 LGHNA, CDR2 YNFKEQ. Deletions cut 1 base from V and 3 bases from J, with 12 bases between.

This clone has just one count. CDR3 DNA sequence: TGTGCCAGCAGTGTGTCCGGGGAGGACACTGAAGCTTTCTTT. It encodes CASSVSGEDTEAFF. This chain links TRBV25-1 with TRBJ1-1, with D uncertain. This CDR3 is built from 14 residues. Germline loops: CDR1 MGHDK, CDR2 SYGVNS. Between the trimmed V and J ends, which lost 4 bases and 3 bases, there was a span of 12 bases.

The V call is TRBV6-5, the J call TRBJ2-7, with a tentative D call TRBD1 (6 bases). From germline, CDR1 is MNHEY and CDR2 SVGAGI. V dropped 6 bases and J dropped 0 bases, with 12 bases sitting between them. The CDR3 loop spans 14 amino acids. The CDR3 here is CASRNGQFSYEQYF. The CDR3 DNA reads TGTGCCAGCAGGAATGGACAGTTCTCCTACGAGCAGTACTTC.

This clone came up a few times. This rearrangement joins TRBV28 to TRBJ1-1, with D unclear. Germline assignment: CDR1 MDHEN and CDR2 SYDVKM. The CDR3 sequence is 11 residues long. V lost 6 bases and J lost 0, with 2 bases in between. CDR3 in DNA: TGTGCCAGCAGAATGAACACTGAAGCTTTCTTT. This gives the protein CASRMNTEAFF.

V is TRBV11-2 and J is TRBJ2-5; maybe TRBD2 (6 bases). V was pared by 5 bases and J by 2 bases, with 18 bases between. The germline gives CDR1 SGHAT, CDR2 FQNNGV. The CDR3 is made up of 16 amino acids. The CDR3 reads CASSPPGTQSQETQYF. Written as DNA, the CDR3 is TGTGCCAGCAGCCCCCCCGGGACTCAGAGTCAAGAGACCCAGTACTTC. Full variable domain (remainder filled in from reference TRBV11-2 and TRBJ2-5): EAGVAQSPRYKIIEKRQSVAFWCNPISGHATLYWYQQILGQGPKLLIQFQNNGVVDDSQLPKDRFSAERLKGVDSTLKIQPAKLEDSAVYLCASSPPGTQSQETQYFGPGTRLLVL.

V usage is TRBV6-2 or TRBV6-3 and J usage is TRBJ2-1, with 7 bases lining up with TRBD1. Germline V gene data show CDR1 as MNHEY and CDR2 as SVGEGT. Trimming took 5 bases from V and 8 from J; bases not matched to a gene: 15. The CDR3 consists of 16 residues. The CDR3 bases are TGTGCCAGCAGTGAGAGTCCGGGACAGAGCCCCTATGAGCAGTTCTTC. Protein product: CASSESPGQSPYEQFF.

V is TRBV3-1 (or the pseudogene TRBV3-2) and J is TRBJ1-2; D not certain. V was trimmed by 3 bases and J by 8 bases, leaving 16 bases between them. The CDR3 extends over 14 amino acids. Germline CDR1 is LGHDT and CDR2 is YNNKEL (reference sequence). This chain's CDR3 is CASSQKANLEGYTF. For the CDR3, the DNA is TGTGCCAGCAGCCAGAAGGCCAATTTGGAAGGCTACACCTTC.

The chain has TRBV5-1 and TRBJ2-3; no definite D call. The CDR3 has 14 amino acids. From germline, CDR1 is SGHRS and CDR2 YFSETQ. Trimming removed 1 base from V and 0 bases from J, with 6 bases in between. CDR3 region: CASSLTGSTDTQYF. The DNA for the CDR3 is TGCGCCAGCAGCTTGACTGGTAGCACAGATACGCAGTATTTT.

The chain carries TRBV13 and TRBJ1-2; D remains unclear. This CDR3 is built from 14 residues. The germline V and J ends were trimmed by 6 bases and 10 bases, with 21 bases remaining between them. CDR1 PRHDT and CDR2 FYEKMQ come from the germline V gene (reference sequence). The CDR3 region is CASSSTLRPDDYTF. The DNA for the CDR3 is TGTGCCAGCAGTTCCACTCTCCGACCCGATGACTACACCTTC.

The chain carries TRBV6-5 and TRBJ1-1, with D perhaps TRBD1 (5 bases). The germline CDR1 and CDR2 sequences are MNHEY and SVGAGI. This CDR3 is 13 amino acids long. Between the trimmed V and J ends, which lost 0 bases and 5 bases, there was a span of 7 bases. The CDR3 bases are TGTGCCAGCAGTTACTCGGGGGAGACTGAAGCTTTCTTT. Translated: CASSYSGETEAFF.

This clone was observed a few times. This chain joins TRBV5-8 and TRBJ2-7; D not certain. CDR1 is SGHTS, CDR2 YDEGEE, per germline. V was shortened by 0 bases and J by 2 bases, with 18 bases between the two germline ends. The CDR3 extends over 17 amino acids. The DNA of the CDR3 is TGTGCCAGCAGCTTGGTTGTAAGAACAGAGCTAACCTACGAGCAGTACTTC. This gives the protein CASSLVVRTELTYEQYF.

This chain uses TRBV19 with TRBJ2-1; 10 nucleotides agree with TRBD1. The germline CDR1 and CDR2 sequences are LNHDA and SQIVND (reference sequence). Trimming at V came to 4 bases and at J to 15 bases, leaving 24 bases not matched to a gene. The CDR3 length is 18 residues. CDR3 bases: TGTGCCAGTAGTAGGATAGACAGGGGGCTCGGACTAGCCGAGGGACCGTTCTTC. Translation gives CASSRIDRGLGLAEGPFF.

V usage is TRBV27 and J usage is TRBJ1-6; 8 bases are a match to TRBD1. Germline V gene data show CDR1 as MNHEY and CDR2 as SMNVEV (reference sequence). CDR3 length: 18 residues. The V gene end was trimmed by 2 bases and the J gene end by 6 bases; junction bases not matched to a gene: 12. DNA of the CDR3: TGTGCCAGCAGTTTAAACCGGGGGCAGGGGGCGACTAATTCACCCCTCCACTTT. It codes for CASSLNRGQGATNSPLHF.

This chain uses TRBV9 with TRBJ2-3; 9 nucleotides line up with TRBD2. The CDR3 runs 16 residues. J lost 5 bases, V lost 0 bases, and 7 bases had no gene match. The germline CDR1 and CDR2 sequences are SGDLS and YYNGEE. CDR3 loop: CASSVAVAGDQDTQYF. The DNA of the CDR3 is TGTGCCAGCAGCGTAGCGGTAGCGGGAGATCAAGATACGCAGTATTTT.